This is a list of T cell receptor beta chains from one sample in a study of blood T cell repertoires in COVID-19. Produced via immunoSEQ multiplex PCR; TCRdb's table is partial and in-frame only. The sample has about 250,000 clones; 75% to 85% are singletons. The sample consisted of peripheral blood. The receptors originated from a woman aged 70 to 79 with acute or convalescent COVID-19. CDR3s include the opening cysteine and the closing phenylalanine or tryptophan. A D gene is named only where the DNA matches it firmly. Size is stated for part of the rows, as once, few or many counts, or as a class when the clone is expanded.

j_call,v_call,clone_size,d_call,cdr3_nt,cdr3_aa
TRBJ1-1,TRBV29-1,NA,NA,TGCAGCACCCGGGACACCCCCTCTGAAGCTTTCTTT,CSTRDTPSEAFF
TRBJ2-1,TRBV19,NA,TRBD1,TGTGCCAGTAGTATAGAGGGACAGTCTTACAATGAGCAGTTCTTC,CASSIEGQSYNEQFF
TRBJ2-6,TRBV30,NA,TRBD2,TGTGCCTGGAGTCCCCAACCCGGGACTAGCGGGGTTTTCTCTGGGGCCAACGTCCTGACTTTC,CAWSPQPGTSGVFSGANVLTF
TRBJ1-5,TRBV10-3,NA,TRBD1,TGTGCCACCAGGACAGGGAGCAGCAATCAGCCCCAGCATTTT,CATRTGSSNQPQHF
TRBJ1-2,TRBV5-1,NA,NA,TGCGCCAGCAGCTCTTCAGGGTTGGAAGGGGGCTACACCTTC,CASSSSGLEGGYTF
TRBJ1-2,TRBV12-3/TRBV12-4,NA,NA,TGTGCCAGCAGTTTAAAGCGGGGGGATGGCTACACCTTC,CASSLKRGDGYTF
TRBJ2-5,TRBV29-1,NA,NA,TGCAGCGTGCGTTTGCCGCACCAAGAGACCCAGTACTTC,CSVRLPHQETQYF
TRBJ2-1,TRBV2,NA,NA,TGTGCCAGCACCCGGGGGTTATACAATGAGCAGTTCTTC,CASTRGLYNEQFF
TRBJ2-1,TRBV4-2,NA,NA,TGTGCCAGCAGCCAAGATCTCCTAGGGGGCTACAATGAGCAGTTCTTC,CASSQDLLGGYNEQFF
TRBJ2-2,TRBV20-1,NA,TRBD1,TGCAGTGCTAGTCGGACAGGGGGTTCGGGGGAGCTGTTTTTT,CSASRTGGSGELFF
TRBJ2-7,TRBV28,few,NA,TGTGCCGCACGGGGGTCCTACGAGCAGTACTTC,CAARGSYEQYF
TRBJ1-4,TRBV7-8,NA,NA,TGTGCCAGCAGCTTAGTGACAGGTGAAAAACTGTTTTTT,CASSLVTGEKLFF
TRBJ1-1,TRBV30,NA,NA,TGTGCCTGGAGTGTACTGAGGCACCGAGCTTTCTTT,CAWSVLRHRAFF
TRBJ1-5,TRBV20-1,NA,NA,TGCAGTGCTAGTTTAACTGGGGCCGATCAGCCCCAGCATTTT,CSASLTGADQPQHF
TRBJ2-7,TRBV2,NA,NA,TGTGCCAGCAGTACAGGGATGTACGAGCAGTACTTC,CASSTGMYEQYF
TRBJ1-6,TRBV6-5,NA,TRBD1,TGTGCCAGCAGTTACAGGACAGGAGATTCACCCCTCCACTTT,CASSYRTGDSPLHF
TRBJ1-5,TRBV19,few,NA,TGTGCCAGTCAACAGGGCTTTGGCAATCAGCCCCAGCATTTT,CASQQGFGNQPQHF
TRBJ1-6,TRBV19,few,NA,TGTGCCAGTAATTTCGAGGGGGGGCATTCACCCCTCCACTTT,CASNFEGGHSPLHF
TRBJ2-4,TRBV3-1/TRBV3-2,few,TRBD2,TGTGCCAGCAAGCCGAGCGGGGAATCCAAAAACATTCAGTACTTC,CASKPSGESKNIQYF
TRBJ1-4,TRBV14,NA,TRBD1,TGTGCCAGCGGCAGGGGGATAGATGAAAAACTGTTTTTT,CASGRGIDEKLFF
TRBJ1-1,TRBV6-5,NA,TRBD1,TGTGCCAGCAGCTGGGACAGGGCCACTGAAGCTTTCTTT,CASSWDRATEAFF
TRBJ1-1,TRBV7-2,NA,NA,TGTGCCAGCAGCGTGATCGGGGGGGACACTGAAGCTTTCTTT,CASSVIGGDTEAFF
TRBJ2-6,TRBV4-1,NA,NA,TGCGCCAGCAGCCAGAGGAGCTCTGGGGCCAACGTCCTGACTTTC,CASSQRSSGANVLTF